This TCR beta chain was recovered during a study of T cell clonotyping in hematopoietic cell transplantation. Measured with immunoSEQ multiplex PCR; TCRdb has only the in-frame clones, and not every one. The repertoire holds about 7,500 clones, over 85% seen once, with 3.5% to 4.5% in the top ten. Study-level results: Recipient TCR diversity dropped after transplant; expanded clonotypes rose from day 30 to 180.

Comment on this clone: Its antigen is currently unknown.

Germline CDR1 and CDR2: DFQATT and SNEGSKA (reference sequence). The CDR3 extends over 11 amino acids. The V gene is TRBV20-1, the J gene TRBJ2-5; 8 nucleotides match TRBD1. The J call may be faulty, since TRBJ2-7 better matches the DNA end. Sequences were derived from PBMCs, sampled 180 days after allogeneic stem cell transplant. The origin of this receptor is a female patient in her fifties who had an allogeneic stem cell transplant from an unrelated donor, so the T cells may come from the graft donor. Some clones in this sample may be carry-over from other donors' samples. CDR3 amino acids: CSAGQGGEQYF. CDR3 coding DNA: TGCAGTGCTGGACAGGGCGGCGAGCAGTACTTC.